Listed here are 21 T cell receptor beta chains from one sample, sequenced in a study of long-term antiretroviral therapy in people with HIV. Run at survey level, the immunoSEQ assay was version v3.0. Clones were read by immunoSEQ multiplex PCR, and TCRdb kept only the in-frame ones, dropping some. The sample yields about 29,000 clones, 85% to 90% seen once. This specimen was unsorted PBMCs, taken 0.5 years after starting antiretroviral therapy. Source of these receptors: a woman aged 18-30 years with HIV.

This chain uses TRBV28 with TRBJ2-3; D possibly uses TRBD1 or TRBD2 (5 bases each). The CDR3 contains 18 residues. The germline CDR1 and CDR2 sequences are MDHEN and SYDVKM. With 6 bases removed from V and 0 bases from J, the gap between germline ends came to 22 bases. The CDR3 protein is CASRKLGRDQPSTDTQYF. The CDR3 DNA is TGTGCCAGCAGAAAATTGGGACGGGACCAACCTAGCACAGATACGCAGTATTTT.

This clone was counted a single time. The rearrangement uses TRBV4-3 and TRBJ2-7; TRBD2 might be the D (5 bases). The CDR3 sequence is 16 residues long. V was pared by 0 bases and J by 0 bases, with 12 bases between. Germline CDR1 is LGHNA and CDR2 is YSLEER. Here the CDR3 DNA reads TGCGCCAGCAGCCAAGAGATGGCCGGACTCTCCTACGAGCAGTACTTC. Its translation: CASSQEMAGLSYEQYF.

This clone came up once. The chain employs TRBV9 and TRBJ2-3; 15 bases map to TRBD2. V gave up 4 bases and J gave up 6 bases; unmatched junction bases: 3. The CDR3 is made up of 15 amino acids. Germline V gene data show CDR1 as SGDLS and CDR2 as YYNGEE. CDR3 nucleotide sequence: TGTGCCAGCAGCTTTGGACTAGCGGGAGGGGATACGCAGTATTTT. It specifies CASSFGLAGGDTQYF.

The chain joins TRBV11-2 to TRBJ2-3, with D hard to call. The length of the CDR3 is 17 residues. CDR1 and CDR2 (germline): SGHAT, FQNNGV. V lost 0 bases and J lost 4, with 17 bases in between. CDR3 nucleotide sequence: TGTGCCAGCAGCTTAGAGTTTGCGCCGGTGGGCTCAGATACGCAGTATTTT. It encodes CASSLEFAPVGSDTQYF.

The CDR3 bases are TGTGCCAGCAGTGGGTGGGGCGGGCGGAGCTCCTACAATGAGCAGTTCTTC. Its translation is CASSGWGGRSSYNEQFF. The J gene is TRBJ2-1, the V gene TRBV2; D tentatively fits TRBD1 or TRBD2 (5 bases each). The CDR3 consists of 17 residues. Germline V gene sequence: CDR1 SNHLY, CDR2 FYNNEI. The V end lost 4 bases, the J end lost 0 bases, and 16 bases lay between the germline ends.

CDR3 nucleotides: TGTGCCAGTAGTATAGGACAGGGGGCTATAGCCAAAAACATTCAGTACTTC. Encoded protein: CASSIGQGAIAKNIQYF. This sequence joins TRBV19 and TRBJ2-4; 10 positions agree with TRBD1. The J segment lost 0 bases and the V segment lost 1 base, leaving 3 bases of the junction unmatched. In germline, CDR1 is LNHDA, CDR2 SQIVND (reference sequence). The CDR3 runs to 17 residues.

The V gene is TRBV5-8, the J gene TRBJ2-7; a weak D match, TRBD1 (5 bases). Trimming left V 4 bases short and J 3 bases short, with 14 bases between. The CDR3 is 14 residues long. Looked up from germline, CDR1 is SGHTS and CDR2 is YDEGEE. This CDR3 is CASSPLGRSYEQYF. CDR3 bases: TGTGCCAGCAGCCCACTGGGGCGAAGCTACGAGCAGTACTTC.

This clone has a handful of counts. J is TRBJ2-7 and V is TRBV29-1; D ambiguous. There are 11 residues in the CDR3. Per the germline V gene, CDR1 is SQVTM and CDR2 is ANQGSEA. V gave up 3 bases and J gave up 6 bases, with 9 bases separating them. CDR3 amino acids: CSVEIEFEQYF. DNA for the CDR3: TGCAGCGTTGAGATTGAGTTCGAGCAGTACTTC.

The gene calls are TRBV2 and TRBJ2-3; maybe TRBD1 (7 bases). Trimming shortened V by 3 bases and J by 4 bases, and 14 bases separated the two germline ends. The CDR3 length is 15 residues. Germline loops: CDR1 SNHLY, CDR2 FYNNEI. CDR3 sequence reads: CASSEGGRGADTQYF. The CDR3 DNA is TGTGCCAGCAGTGAGGGAGGCAGGGGGGCAGATACGCAGTATTTT.

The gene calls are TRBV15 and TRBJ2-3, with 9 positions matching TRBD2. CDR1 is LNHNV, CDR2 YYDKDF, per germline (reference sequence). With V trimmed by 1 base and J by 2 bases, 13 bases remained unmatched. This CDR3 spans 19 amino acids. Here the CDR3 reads CATSRALMLTSGYTDTQYF. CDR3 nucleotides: TGTGCCACCAGCAGAGCACTCATGCTTACTAGCGGGTACACAGATACGCAGTATTTT. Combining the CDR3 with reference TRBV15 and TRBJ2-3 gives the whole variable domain DAMVIQNPRYQVTQFGKPVTLSCSQTLNHNVMYWYQQKSSQAPKLLFHYYDKDFNNEADTPDNFQSRRPNTSFCFLDIRSPGLGDTAMYLCATSRALMLTSGYTDTQYFGPGTRLTVL.

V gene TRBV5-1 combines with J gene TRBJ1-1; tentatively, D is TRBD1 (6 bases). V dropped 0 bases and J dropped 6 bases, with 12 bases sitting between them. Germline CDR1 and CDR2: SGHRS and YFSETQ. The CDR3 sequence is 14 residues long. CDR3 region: CASSLGLGGPEAFF. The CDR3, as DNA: TGCGCCAGCAGCTTGGGGCTCGGGGGGCCTGAAGCTTTCTTT.

CDR3 protein: CASSPYRLAGGPLDTQYF. The CDR3 nucleotides are TGTGCCAGCAGCCCTTACCGACTAGCGGGAGGGCCATTAGATACGCAGTATTTT. The rearrangement links TRBV9 to TRBJ2-3; 14 bases align to TRBD2. This CDR3 is 18 amino acids long. J lost 5 bases, V lost 4 bases, and 12 bases had no gene match. Germline CDR1 SGDLS, CDR2 YYNGEE.

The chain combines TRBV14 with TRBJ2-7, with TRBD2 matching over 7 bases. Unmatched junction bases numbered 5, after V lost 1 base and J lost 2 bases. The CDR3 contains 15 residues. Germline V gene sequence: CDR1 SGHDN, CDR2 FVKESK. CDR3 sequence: CASSQGLAVTYEQYF. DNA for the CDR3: TGTGCCAGCAGCCAAGGGCTAGCGGTAACCTACGAGCAGTACTTC.

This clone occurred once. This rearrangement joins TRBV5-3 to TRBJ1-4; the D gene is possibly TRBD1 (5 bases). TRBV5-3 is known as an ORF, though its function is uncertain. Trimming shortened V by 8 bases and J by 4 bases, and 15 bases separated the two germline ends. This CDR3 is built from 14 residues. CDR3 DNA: TGTGCCAGCCGGTTCAGGGAATATAATGAAAAACTGTTTTTT. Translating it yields CASRFREYNEKLFF.

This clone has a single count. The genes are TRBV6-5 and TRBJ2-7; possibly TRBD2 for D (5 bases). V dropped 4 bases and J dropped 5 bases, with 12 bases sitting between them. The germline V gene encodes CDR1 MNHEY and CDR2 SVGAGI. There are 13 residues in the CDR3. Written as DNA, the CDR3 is TGTGCCAGCAGTTCCCCTACTAGAAACGAGCAGTACTTC. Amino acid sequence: CASSSPTRNEQYF.

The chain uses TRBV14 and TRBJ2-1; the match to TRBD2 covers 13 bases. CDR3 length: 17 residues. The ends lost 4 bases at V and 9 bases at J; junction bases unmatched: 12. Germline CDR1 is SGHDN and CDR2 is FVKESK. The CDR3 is CASSPQELAGGWSEQFF. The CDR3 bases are TGTGCCAGCAGCCCTCAGGAACTAGCGGGAGGGTGGTCTGAGCAGTTCTTC.

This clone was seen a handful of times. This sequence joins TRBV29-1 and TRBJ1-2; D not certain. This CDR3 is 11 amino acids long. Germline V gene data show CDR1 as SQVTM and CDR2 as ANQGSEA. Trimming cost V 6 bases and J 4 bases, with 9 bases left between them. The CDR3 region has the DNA TGCAGCGTCGCCGACGGCTATGGCTACACCTTC. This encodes CSVADGYGYTF.

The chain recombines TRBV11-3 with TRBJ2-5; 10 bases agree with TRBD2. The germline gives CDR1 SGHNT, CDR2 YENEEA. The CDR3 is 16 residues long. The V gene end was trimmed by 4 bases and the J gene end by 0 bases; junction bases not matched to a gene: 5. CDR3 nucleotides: TGTGCCAGCAGCTCTAAGCGGGAGGGGGACCAAGAGACCCAGTACTTC. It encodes CASSSKREGDQETQYF.

The CDR3 DNA reads as TGTGCCAGCAGTTTATGGGGGACAGGCCCCTACGAGCAGTACTTC. Protein: CASSLWGTGPYEQYF. The rearrangement joins TRBV27 to TRBJ2-7; TRBD1 matches 8 bases. The CDR3 contains 15 residues. Germline V gene sequence: CDR1 MNHEY, CDR2 SMNVEV (reference sequence). The ends lost 1 base at V and 2 bases at J; junction bases unmatched: 4.

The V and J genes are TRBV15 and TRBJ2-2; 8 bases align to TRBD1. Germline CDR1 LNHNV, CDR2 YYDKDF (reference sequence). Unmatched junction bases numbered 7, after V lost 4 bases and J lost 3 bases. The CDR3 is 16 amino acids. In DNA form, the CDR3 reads TGTGCCACCAGCACCGGACAGGGTTTGGACACCGGGGAGCTGTTTTTT. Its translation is CATSTGQGLDTGELFF.

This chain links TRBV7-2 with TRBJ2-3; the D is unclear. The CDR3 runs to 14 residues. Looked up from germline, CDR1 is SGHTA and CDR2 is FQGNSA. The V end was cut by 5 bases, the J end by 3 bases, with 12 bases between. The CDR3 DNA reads TGTGCCAGCAGCCCCCTGGCTAGTACAGATACGCAGTATTTT. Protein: CASSPLASTDTQYF.